The sequence of this T cell receptor beta chain was determined in a study of blood T cells in healthy people across ages. Next came a second PCR, run for about 7 to 12 cycles, which used a sample-barcoded 5' primer along with a J-beta primer mix. Sequencing yielded, for each sample, at least 2.5 million paired-end reads carrying CDR3. TCRdb re-called the 5' RACE reads with MiXCR, one entry per CDR3 protein. The sample consists of over a million distinct CDR3 sequences, around 55% of them appearing once. In this sample, this clonotype turned up a few times. CDR3 length: 14 amino acids. Germline V lookup: CDR1 DFQATT, CDR2 SNEGSKA (reference sequence). The germline V and J ends were trimmed by 5 bases and 0 bases, with 11 bases remaining between them.

Input material: blood. The receptor was derived from a man aged 18 to 30 in good health. The gene calls are TRBV20-1 and TRBJ2-1; D is unresolved. CDR3 bases: TGCAGTGCTCGGCCCCCGAGCTCCTACAATGAGCAGTTCTTC. It codes for CSARPPSSYNEQFF.